This T cell receptor beta chain is from a study of sequential checkpoint blockade in melanoma. Clones were read by immunoSEQ multiplex PCR, and TCRdb kept only the in-frame ones, dropping some. This sample has 10,000 to 15,000 clones, with 76% found just once. Noted treatment: randomized to nivolumab then ipilimumab (arm A) or the reverse (arm B). Per germline, CDR1 SEHNR and CDR2 FQNEAQ (reference sequence). The CDR3 consists of 12 residues. The V end lost 5 bases, the J end lost 10 bases, and 12 bases lay between the germline ends. The receptor was isolated from a human patient with melanoma. Some clones in this sample may be carry-over from other donors' samples. This sample comprised CD8+ T cells sorted from blood (inferred from file names), obtained from a patient given nivolumab and ipilimumab in sequence. The J gene is TRBJ1-5, the V gene TRBV7-9, with TRBD1 as a possible D gene (5 bases). The CDR3 reads CASSPQGPPQHF. The CDR3 coding sequence is TGTGCCAGCAGCCCCCAGGGTCCACCCCAGCATTTT.